The T cell receptor beta chain described here comes from a study of shared clonotypes between healthy human individuals. Study findings and constraints: Deeper or shallower sequencing was expected to change how clonotypes are shared among donors. Estimated clonotype richness was generally higher in naive than memory subsets. Limitation of the genetic and exposure-history diversity represented came from the few donors.

Original methodology: Filtering differed since immunoSEQ provided only junctions, with no quality scores. The assay was immunoSEQ multiplex PCR, and TCRdb's table has in-frame clones only and misses some. V, J and clone size are taken as reported in that table, and D and trimming were inferred from the DNA itself. In the table there are more than 1,200,000 clones, approximately 98.5% of which are singletons. In regard to this clone: Its antigen is unknown.

The sequence was collected from a man aged 25-40 years in good health. The sequenced sample was naive CD4+ T cells sorted from blood. Subset indicated: CD45RA+ positively selected.

For the CDR3, the DNA is TGTGCCAGCAGCCGAGGGAAGGAGACCCAGTACTTC. It specifies CASSRGKETQYF. The chain recombines TRBV11-3 with TRBJ2-5; TRBD2 might be the D (5 bases). The V end was cut by 5 bases, the J end by 5 bases, with 9 bases between. The germline V gene encodes CDR1 SGHNT and CDR2 YENEEA. The CDR3 is made up of 12 amino acids. The entire variable domain, with the rest obtained from reference TRBV11-3 and TRBJ2-5, is as follows: EAGVVQSPRYKIIEKKQPVAFWCNPISGHNTLYWYLQNLGQGPELLIRYENEEAVDDSQLPKDRFSAERLKGVDSTLKIQPAELGDSAVYLCASSRGKETQYFGPGTRLLVL.